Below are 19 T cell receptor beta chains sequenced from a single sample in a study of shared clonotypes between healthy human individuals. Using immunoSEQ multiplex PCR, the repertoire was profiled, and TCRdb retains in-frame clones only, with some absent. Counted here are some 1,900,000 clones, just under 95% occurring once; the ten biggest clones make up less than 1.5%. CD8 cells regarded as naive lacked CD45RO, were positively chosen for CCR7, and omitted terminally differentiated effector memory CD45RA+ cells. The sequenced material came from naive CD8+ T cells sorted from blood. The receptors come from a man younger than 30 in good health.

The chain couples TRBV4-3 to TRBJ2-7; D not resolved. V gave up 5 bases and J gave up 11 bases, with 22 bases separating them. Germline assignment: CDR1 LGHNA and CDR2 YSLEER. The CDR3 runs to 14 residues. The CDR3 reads CASSDSTSSTKKYF. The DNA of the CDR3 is TGCGCCAGCAGCGATTCTACGAGCAGTACTAAGAAGTACTTC.

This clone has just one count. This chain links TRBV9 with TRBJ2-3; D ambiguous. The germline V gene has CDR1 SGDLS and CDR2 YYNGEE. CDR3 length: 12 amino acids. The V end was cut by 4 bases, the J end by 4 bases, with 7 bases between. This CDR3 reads CASSPESDTQYF. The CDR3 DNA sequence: TGTGCCAGCAGCCCCGAGTCAGATACGCAGTATTTT.

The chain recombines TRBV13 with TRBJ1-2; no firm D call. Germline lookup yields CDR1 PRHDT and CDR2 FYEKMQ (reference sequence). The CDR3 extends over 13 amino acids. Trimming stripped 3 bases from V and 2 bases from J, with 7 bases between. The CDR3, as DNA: TGTGCCAGCAGCTTCGGAGAAAACTATGGCTACACCTTC. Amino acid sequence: CASSFGENYGYTF. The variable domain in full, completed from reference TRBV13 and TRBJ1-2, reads AAGVIQSPRHLIKEKRETATLKCYPIPRHDTVYWYQQGPGQDPQFLISFYEKMQSDKGSIPDRFSAQQFSDYHSELNMSSLELGDSALYFCASSFGENYGYTFGSGTRLTVV.

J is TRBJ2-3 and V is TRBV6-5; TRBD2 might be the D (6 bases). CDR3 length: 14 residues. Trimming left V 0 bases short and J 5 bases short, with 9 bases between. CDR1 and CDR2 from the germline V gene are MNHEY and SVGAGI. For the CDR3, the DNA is TGTGCCAGCAGTTACTCTCCAGCGGGAGATACGCAGTATTTT. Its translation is CASSYSPAGDTQYF.

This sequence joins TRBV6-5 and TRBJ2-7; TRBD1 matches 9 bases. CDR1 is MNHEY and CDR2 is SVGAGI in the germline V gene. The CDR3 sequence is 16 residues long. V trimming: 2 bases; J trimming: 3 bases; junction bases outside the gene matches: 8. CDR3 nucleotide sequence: TGTGCCAGCAGTTACGATAAGTACAGGGGGCTCTACGAGCAGTACTTC. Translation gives CASSYDKYRGLYEQYF.

The DNA of the CDR3 is TGTGCCACCAGCAGAGAGGGGTCTAATTCACCCCTCCACTTT. This gives the protein CATSREGSNSPLHF. The genes are TRBV15 and TRBJ1-6; D remains unclear. Germline loops: CDR1 LNHNV, CDR2 YYDKDF (reference sequence). The V end was cut by 0 bases, the J end by 6 bases, with 6 bases between. CDR3 length: 14 residues.

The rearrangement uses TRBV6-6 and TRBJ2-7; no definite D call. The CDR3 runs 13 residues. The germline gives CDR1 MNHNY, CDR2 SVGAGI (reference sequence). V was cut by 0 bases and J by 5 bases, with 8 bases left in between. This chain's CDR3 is CASSYSMGNEQYF. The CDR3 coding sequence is TGTGCCAGCAGTTACTCGATGGGCAACGAGCAGTACTTC.

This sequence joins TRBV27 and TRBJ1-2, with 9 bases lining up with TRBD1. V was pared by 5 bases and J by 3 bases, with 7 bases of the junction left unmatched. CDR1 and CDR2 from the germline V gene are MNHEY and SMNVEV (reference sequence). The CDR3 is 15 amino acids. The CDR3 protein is CASSMDRGAYYGYTF. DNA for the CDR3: TGTGCCAGCAGTATGGACAGGGGCGCTTACTATGGCTACACCTTC.

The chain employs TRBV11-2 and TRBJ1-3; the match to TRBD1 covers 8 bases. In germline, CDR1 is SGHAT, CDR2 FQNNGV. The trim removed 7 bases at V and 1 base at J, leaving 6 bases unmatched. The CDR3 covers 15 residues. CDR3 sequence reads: CASIIQGESGNTIYF. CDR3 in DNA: TGTGCCAGCATCATACAGGGGGAATCTGGAAACACCATATATTTT.

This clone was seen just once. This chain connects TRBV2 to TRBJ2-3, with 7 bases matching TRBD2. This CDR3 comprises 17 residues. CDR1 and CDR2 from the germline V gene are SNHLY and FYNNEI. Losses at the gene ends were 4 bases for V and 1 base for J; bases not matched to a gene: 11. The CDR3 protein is CASSVAASGDRTDTQYF. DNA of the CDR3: TGTGCCAGCAGTGTAGCCGCGAGCGGGGACCGCACAGATACGCAGTATTTT.

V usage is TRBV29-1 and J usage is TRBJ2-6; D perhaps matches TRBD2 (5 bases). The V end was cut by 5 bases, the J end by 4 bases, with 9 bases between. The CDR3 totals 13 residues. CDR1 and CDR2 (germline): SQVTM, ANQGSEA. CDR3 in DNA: TGCAGCGTTTTTTGGGAGGGGGCCAACGTCCTGACTTTC. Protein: CSVFWEGANVLTF.

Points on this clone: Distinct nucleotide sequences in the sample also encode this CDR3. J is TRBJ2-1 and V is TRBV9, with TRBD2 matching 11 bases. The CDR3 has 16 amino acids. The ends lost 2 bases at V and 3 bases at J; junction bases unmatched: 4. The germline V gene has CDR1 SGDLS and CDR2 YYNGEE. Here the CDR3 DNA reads TGTGCCAGCAGCGTGGGAGGGACTAGCGGCTACAATGAGCAGTTCTTC. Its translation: CASSVGGTSGYNEQFF.

The DNA of the CDR3 is TGCGCCAGCAGCCCGGAGACTAGCGGGCTTTACGAGCAGTACTTC. Protein product: CASSPETSGLYEQYF. J is TRBJ2-7 and V is TRBV4-1; TRBD2 agrees at 10 bases. The CDR3 has 15 amino acids. Germline CDR1 reads MGHRA; CDR2 reads YSYEKL. The V gene end was trimmed by 4 bases and the J gene end by 4 bases; junction bases not matched to a gene: 7.

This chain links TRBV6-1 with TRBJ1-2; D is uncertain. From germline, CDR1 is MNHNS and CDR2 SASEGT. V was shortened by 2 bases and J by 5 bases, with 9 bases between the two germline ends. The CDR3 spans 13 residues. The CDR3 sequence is CASSEWAEYGYTF. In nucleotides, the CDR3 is TGTGCCAGCAGTGAATGGGCAGAGTATGGCTACACCTTC.

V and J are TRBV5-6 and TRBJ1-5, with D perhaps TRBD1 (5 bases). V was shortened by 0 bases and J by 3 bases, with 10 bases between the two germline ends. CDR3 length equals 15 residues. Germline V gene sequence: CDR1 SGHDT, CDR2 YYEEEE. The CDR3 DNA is TGTGCCAGCAGCTTGGAAGGGGCAGACAATCAGCCCCAGCATTTT. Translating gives CASSLEGADNQPQHF. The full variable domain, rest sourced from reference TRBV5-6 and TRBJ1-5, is DAGVTQSPTHLIKTRGQQVTLRCSPKSGHDTVSWYQQALGQGPQFIFQYYEEEERQRGNFPDRFSGHQFPNYSSELNVNALLLGDSALYLCASSLEGADNQPQHFGDGTRLSIL.

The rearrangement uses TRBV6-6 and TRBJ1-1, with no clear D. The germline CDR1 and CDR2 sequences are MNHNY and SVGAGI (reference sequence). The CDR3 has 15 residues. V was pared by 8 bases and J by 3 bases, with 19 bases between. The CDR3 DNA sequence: TGTGCCAGCTGCCCCTTGGGCACAGCTTACACTGAAGCTTTCTTT. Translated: CASCPLGTAYTEAFF.

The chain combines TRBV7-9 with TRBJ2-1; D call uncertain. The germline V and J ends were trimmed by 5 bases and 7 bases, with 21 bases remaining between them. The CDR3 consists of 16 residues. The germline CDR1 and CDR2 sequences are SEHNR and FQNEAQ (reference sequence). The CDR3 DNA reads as TGTGCCAGCAGCCCCCCGACTCTTCACCCCAGGAATGAGCAGTTCTTC. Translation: CASSPPTLHPRNEQFF.

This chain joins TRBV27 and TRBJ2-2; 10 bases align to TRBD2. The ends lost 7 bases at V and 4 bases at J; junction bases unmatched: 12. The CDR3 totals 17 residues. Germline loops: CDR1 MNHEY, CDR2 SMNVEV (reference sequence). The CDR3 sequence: CASNSWGLAGVTGELFF. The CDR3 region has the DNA TGTGCCAGCAATTCTTGGGGGCTAGCGGGAGTCACCGGGGAGCTGTTTTTT.

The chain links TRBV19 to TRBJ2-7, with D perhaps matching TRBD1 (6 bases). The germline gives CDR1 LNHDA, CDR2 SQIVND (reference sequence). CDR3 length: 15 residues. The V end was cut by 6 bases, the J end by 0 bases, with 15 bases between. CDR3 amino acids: CASSFTGSSSYEQYF. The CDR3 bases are TGTGCCAGTAGCTTCACAGGGTCCTCCTCCTACGAGCAGTACTTC.